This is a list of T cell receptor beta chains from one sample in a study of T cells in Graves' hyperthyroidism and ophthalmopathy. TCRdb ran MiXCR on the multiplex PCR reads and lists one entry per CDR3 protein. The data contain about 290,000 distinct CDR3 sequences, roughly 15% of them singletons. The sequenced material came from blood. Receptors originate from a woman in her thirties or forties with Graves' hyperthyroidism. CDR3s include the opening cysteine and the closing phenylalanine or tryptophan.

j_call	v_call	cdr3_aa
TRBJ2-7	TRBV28	CASSWGLQGYEQYF
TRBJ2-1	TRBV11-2	CASRDRGLSSYNEQFF
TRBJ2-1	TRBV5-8	CASRPPMANEQFF
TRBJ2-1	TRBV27	CASSFRLAGENEQFF
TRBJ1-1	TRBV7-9	CASGPPYQNTEAFF
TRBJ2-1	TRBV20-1	CSAMKTGGQYNEQFF
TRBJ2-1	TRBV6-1	CAHSLTGVSQDEQFF
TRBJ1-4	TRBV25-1	CASSGPRVGEKLFF
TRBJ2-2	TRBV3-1	CASEPGDLFAGELFF
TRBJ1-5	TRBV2	CASSEGLKKQPQHF
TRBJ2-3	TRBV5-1	CASSRDSAGSTDTQYF
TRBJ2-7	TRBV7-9	CASSRGLAGGYEQYF
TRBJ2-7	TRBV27	CASSLWGQGVPYEQYF
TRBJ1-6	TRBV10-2	CASSESIPGTGAFYNSPLHF
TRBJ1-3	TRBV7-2	CASSPRQGLTGNTIYF
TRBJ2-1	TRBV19	CASSRTSGSIYNEQFF
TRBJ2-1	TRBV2	CASRREGQWDNEQFF
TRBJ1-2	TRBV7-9	CASSQGQGAHGYTF